The subject of this entry is one T cell receptor (beta chain). TCRdb reprocessed the 5' RACE reads via MiXCR and lists one record per CDR3 protein. The top ten clones hold 20% to 25% of a sample with roughly 450,000 distinct CDR3 sequences, under 20% of them seen once. This sample stems from a study of T-cell memory formation after mild COVID-19. CDR3 length equals 14 residues. With 3 bases clipped from V and 6 bases from J, the junction kept 7 bases outside the gene matches. Germline values: CDR1 SGHTA, CDR2 FQGNSA. This clonotype was obtained from a man aged 18 to 35 who had mild COVID-19 (a few samples of this study predate the infection). Cell type and time point are not known. Specimen: PBMCs or a T cell subset sorted from them (not recorded which). The chain is built from TRBV7-2 and TRBJ2-7; 8 nucleotides align to TRBD1. The CDR3 loop is CASSFGRGRGEQYF. The CDR3 DNA is TGTGCCAGCAGCTTTGGCAGGGGGCGCGGCGAGCAGTACTTC.